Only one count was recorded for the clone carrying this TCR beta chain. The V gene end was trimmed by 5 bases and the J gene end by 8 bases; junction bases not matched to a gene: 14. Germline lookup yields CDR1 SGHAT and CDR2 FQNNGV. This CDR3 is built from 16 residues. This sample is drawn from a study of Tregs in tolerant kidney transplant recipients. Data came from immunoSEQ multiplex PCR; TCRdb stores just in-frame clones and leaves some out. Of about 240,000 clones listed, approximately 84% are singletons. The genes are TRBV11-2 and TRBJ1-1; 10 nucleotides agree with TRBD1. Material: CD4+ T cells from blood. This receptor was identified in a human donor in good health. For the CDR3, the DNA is TGTGCCAGCAGCCCCTTGGGGGACAGGGGTATTTCAGAAGCTTTCTTT. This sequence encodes CASSPLGDRGISEAFF.